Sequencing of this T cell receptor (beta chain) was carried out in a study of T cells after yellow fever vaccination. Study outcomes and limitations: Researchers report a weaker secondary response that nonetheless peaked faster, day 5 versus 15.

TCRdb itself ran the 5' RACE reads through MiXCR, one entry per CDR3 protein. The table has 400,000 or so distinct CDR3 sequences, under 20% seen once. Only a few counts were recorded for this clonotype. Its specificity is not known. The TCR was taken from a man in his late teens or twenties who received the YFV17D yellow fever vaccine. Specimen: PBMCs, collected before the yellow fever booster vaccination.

The CDR3 DNA reads as TGCAGTGCTACAGGGGGGTATTGGAATCAGCCCCAGCATTTT. This gives the protein CSATGGYWNQPQHF. The chain recombines TRBV20-1 with TRBJ1-5; TRBD1 aligns across 7 bases. The ends lost 4 bases at V and 4 bases at J; junction bases unmatched: 7. Per germline, CDR1 DFQATT and CDR2 SNEGSKA (reference sequence). The CDR3 runs to 14 residues.